This TCR beta chain came from a study of blood T cell repertoires in COVID-19. For the study at large: From the United States, Italy and Spain came samples of acute and convalescent COVID-19. In each case, the material was cDNA or gDNA derived from T cells, B-cell-depleted T cells, or PBMCs.

Authors' analysis steps: Reference gene primer amplification in the assay estimated nucleated cell counts. Libraries were prepared by immunoSEQ multiplex PCR; TCRdb keeps only in-frame clonotypes and omits some of them. V and J calls plus clone size are reproduced from that table; the DNA served to infer D and trimming. The table has 95,000 to 100,000 clones, roughly 80% seen once. Germline lookup yields CDR1 KGHDR and CDR2 SFDVKD. The V and J ends lost 8 bases and 6 bases respectively, with 12 bases between them. This CDR3 spans 12 amino acids. This receptor was identified in a woman older than 75 with acute or convalescent COVID-19. This rearrangement joins TRBV24-1 to TRBJ1-2; weak D call: TRBD1 (5 bases). Sequencing was carried out using peripheral blood. The CDR3: CATKAPGDGYTF. The CDR3 coding sequence is TGTGCCACCAAAGCCCCGGGGGATGGCTACACCTTC.